The present T cell receptor beta chain was sequenced within a study of T-cell reconstitution after alpha-beta-depleted transplantation in children. Regarding the study as a whole: By about two months after transplant, alpha-beta T cells reportedly arose from several hundred graft clones that had expanded. Surviving recipient T cells and thymic progenitors underlay high day-60 TCRbeta diversity in some patients. Newly generated T cells supplied most T-cell counts and diversity one year post-transplant.

Preparation of the TCRbeta library involved a method that used unique molecular identifiers. MiXCR was run by TCRdb on the PCR reads, yielding one entry per CDR3 protein. The sample has around 450,000 distinct CDR3 sequences; roughly two fifths are singletons. A note on this clonotype: Its matching antigen is unknown.

This CDR3 comprises 14 residues. V gave up 3 bases and J gave up 4 bases, with 15 bases separating them. Germline assignment: CDR1 SQVTM and CDR2 ANQGSEA. The origin of this receptor is a girl aged 2 to 10 with aplastic anemia, due to receive a stem cell transplant. Sequences were derived from PBMCs, sampled before TCRalphabeta/CD19-depleted stem cell transplant. V and J are TRBV29-1 and TRBJ2-5; the D is unclear. CDR3 sequence (DNA): TGCAGCGTTGATTCCGACCTACACGGAGAGACCCAGTACTTC. It specifies CSVDSDLHGETQYF.